Each of the 10 T cell receptor beta chains below was sequenced from the same sample in a study of T cells after yellow fever vaccination. TCRdb re-derived calls from the 5' RACE reads in MiXCR, one entry per CDR3 protein. This sample carries about 330,000 distinct CDR3 sequences, 7% to 10% of them seen once, and the ten largest clones take 17%. The sequencing used PBMCs, collected about 49 days after the first yellow fever vaccination. The receptors were sampled from a man aged 18-30 years who received the YFV17D yellow fever vaccine.

The V gene is TRBV24-1, the J gene TRBJ1-1; D is ambiguous. The CDR3 has 13 amino acids. The germline V gene has CDR1 KGHDR and CDR2 SFDVKD. Trimming took 5 bases from V and 4 from J, leaving 10 bases between them. CDR3: CATSVLRGTEAFF. The DNA of the CDR3 is TGTGCCACCAGTGTCCTCCGGGGCACTGAAGCTTTCTTT.

This rearrangement joins TRBV19 to TRBJ2-2; D is undetermined. This CDR3 region has 14 residues. Germline-derived CDR1 and CDR2 are LNHDA and SQIVND (reference sequence). The V and J ends lost 6 bases and 0 bases respectively, with 8 bases between them. CDR3 loop: CASRGYANTGELFF. The CDR3 DNA follows: TGTGCCAGTAGGGGCTACGCGAACACCGGGGAGCTGTTTTTT.

This clonotype came up a few times. The chain links TRBV7-2 to TRBJ2-3; TRBD1 aligns across 7 bases. Per germline, CDR1 SGHTA and CDR2 FQGNSA. The CDR3 has 16 residues. V was pared by 4 bases and J by 2 bases, with 9 bases of the junction left unmatched. The CDR3, as DNA: TGTGCCAGCAGCTACGACAGGGTAGCACTCACAGATACGCAGTATTTT. This encodes CASSYDRVALTDTQYF.

CDR3 sequence: CASSPDAGGGNTIYF. The CDR3 nucleotides are TGTGCCAGCAGCCCCGACGCGGGGGGTGGAAACACCATATATTTT. The genes are TRBV7-6 and TRBJ1-3; D might be TRBD1 (5 bases). Germline V CDR1 and CDR2: SGHVS, FNYEAQ. The CDR3 has 15 amino acids. The ends were cut back, 5 bases at V and 3 bases at J, with 14 bases in the middle.

This clonotype was recorded a few times. V and J are TRBV20-1 and TRBJ2-1, with D possibly TRBD2 on 6 matching bases. The V end lost 8 bases, the J end lost 4 bases, and 18 bases lay between the germline ends. Germline V gene lookup returns CDR1 DFQATT and CDR2 SNEGSKA (reference sequence). The CDR3 contains 14 residues. CDR3 DNA sequence: TGCAGTTTTCTGCGGGACGACCATTACAATGAGCAGTTCTTC. Protein product: CSFLRDDHYNEQFF.

The V call is TRBV9, the J call TRBJ2-1; D unresolved. The CDR3 is 14 residues long. Germline V gives CDR1 SGDLS, CDR2 YYNGEE. V was cut by 0 bases and J by 10 bases, with 14 bases left in between. The CDR3 DNA reads TGTGCCAGCAGCGTAGGAGGCAATATAGGGGAGCAGTTCTTC. Its protein product is CASSVGGNIGEQFF.

This clonotype was recorded a few times. V is TRBV20-1 and J is TRBJ2-1, with a tentative D call TRBD1 (5 bases). Germline CDR1 is DFQATT and CDR2 is SNEGSKA (reference sequence). V was pared by 2 bases and J by 4 bases, with 9 bases between. The CDR3 loop spans 13 amino acids. The CDR3 protein is CSARPDSYNEQFF. DNA for the CDR3: TGCAGTGCTAGACCCGACAGTTACAATGAGCAGTTCTTC.

The table lists this clonotype with a few counts. This chain links TRBV20-1 with TRBJ1-4; D possibly corresponds to TRBD1 (5 bases). This CDR3 contains 14 residues. V dropped 3 bases and J dropped 7 bases, with 15 bases sitting between them. CDR1 is DFQATT and CDR2 is SNEGSKA in the germline V gene (reference sequence). CDR3 sequence: CSARAKGRREKLFF. In DNA form, the CDR3 reads TGCAGTGCTAGGGCAAAGGGACGGCGTGAAAAACTGTTTTTT.

This clonotype was seen more than once but under ten times. The chain carries TRBV30 and TRBJ2-7; D may be TRBD1 (6 bases). Trimming shortened V by 2 bases and J by 5 bases, and 22 bases separated the two germline ends. The CDR3 totals 16 residues. Germline CDR1 and CDR2: GTSNPN and SVGIG (reference sequence). This chain's CDR3 is CAWSIVRGRGNHEQYF. CDR3 DNA: TGTGCCTGGAGTATAGTCAGAGGCAGGGGCAACCACGAGCAGTACTTC.

At least ten counts were recorded for this clonotype. The chain couples TRBV7-9 to TRBJ1-2; D unresolved. The germline V gene has CDR1 SEHNR and CDR2 FQNEAQ (reference sequence). The CDR3 totals 13 residues. Trimming shortened V by 4 bases and J by 4 bases, and 10 bases separated the two germline ends. DNA for the CDR3: TGTGCCAGCAGCTCTGACGCAAGCTATGGCTACACCTTC. It codes for CASSSDASYGYTF. The full variable domain, completed using reference TRBV7-9 and TRBJ1-2, is DTGVSQNPRHKITKRGQNVTFRCDPISEHNRLYWYRQTLGQGPEFLTYFQNEAQLEKSRLLSDRFSAERPKGSFSTLEIQRTEQGDSAMYLCASSSDASYGYTFGSGTRLTVV.